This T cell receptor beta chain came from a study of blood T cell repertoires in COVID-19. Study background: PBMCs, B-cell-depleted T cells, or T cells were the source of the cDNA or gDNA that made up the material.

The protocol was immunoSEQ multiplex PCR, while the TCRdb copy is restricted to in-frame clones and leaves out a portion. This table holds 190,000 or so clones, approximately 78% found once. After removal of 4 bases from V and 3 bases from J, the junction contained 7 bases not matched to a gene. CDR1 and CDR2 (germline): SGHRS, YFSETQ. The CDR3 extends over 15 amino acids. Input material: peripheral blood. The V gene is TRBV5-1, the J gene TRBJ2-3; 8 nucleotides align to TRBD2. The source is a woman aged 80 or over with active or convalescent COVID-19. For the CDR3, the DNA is TGCGCCAGCAGCCCCGGGGGGGCCGCAACAGATACGCAGTATTTT. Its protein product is CASSPGGAATDTQYF.